The 28 T cell receptor beta chains presented below share a single source sample, sequenced in a study of spatial heterogeneity in lung cancer. Time point defined: blood at routine non-recurrence follow-up after resection. TCRdb passed the 5' RACE reads through MiXCR, listing each CDR3 protein once. The sample comprises about 70,000 distinct CDR3 sequences, about 9.5% of which are singletons, and less than 2% rests with the top ten. Specimen: PBMCs, collected at follow-up. These receptors all stem from a female donor with early-stage non-small cell lung cancer.

This clonotype came up many times. V usage is TRBV6-5 and J usage is TRBJ2-1; TRBD1 might be the D (7 bases). The V end was cut by 5 bases, the J end by 8 bases, with 16 bases between. The CDR3 has 14 residues. Germline CDR1 is MNHEY and CDR2 is SVGAGI. In DNA, the CDR3 is TGTGCCAGCAGTCGACAGGGAGGTAGCGATGAGCAGTTCTTC. Amino acid sequence: CASSRQGGSDEQFF.

The chain has TRBV5-1 and TRBJ2-5; D not certain. Trimming pared 5 bases from V and 1 base from J, leaving 9 bases between. The CDR3 is 13 residues long. Germline V gives CDR1 SGHRS, CDR2 YFSETQ. This CDR3 reads CASRPGLQETQYF. For the CDR3, the DNA is TGCGCCAGCAGACCCGGGCTCCAAGAGACCCAGTACTTC.

The table lists this clonotype with many counts. This chain links TRBV5-1 with TRBJ2-7, with TRBD1 matching 8 bases. The CDR3 runs to 14 residues. In germline, CDR1 is SGHRS, CDR2 YFSETQ. With 7 bases clipped from V and 0 bases from J, the junction kept 6 bases outside the gene matches. CDR3 sequence (DNA): TGCGCCAGCGGCGGGACAGGTGCCTCCTACGAGCAGTACTTC. Amino acid sequence: CASGGTGASYEQYF.

This clonotype was counted at least ten times. This chain joins TRBV4-1 and TRBJ2-7; 8 nucleotides align to TRBD2. Trimming cost V 4 bases and J 1 base; bases outside gene matches: 6. Germline lookup yields CDR1 MGHRA and CDR2 YSYEKL. CDR3 size: 15 residues. As DNA, the CDR3 is TGCGCCAGCAGCCGCACTAGCGGAGCATCCTACGAGCAGTACTTC. This gives the protein CASSRTSGASYEQYF.

In its sample, this clonotype was seen many times. The V gene is TRBV4-1, the J gene TRBJ2-3; D gene uncertain. V was shortened by 5 bases and J by 5 bases, with 5 bases between the two germline ends. The CDR3 consists of 11 residues. In germline, CDR1 is MGHRA, CDR2 YSYEKL. CDR3 residues: CASSGKDTQYF. The CDR3 DNA reads TGCGCCAGCAGCGGGAAAGATACGCAGTATTTT.

The table lists this clonotype with many counts. The genes are TRBV7-9 and TRBJ2-6; 8 bases agree with TRBD1. Unmatched junction bases numbered 7, after V lost 5 bases and J lost 1 base. CDR1 and CDR2 from the germline V gene are SEHNR and FQNEAQ (reference sequence). CDR3 size: 17 residues. CDR3 in amino acids: CASSVRDRRSGANVLTF. CDR3 nucleotides: TGTGCCAGCAGCGTCCGGGACAGGCGATCTGGGGCCAACGTCCTGACTTTC.

The chain employs TRBV7-2 and TRBJ1-5, with 9 bases matching TRBD1. After removal of 5 bases from V and 5 bases from J, the junction contained 1 base not matched to a gene. In germline, CDR1 is SGHTA, CDR2 FQGNSA. CDR3 size: 13 residues. The CDR3 bases are TGTGCCAGCAGCCGACAGGGGGATCAGCCCCAGCATTTT. Translated: CASSRQGDQPQHF.

This clonotype came up many times. The rearrangement uses TRBV5-1 and TRBJ1-5, with D perhaps matching TRBD1 (5 bases). CDR3 size: 13 residues. Germline V CDR1 and CDR2: SGHRS, YFSETQ. The V end lost 2 bases, the J end lost 4 bases, and 7 bases lay between the germline ends. The CDR3 DNA sequence: TGCGCCAGCAGCTTCGGGGGAAATCAGCCCCAGCATTTT. This codes for CASSFGGNQPQHF.

This clonotype showed up many times. This chain uses TRBV7-9 with TRBJ2-3; 8 nucleotides match TRBD2. The CDR3 totals 13 residues. CDR1 is SEHNR, CDR2 FQNEAQ, per germline (reference sequence). V shed 2 bases and J 10 bases; nucleotides not matched to a gene: 5. The CDR3 coding sequence is TGTGCCAGCAGCTTATTCTCTAGCGGGCCGCAGTATTTT. Its translation is CASSLFSSGPQYF.

The chain joins TRBV20-1 to TRBJ2-3, with D possibly being TRBD1 (6 bases). The CDR3 covers 14 residues. Germline CDR1 and CDR2: DFQATT and SNEGSKA (reference sequence). Trimming removed 3 bases from V and 0 bases from J, with 10 bases in between. CDR3 protein: CSARGASSTDTQYF. The CDR3 DNA sequence: TGCAGTGCTAGGGGGGCATCTAGCACAGATACGCAGTATTTT.

Remarks on this clonotype: As the CDR3 is not closed by the conserved phenylalanine or tryptophan, this likely results from a read error. This rearrangement joins TRBV5-1 to TRBJ1-1; 10 positions agree with TRBD1. This CDR3 contains 16 residues. Germline CDR1 and CDR2: SGHRS and YFSETQ. The junction had 11 bases not matched to a gene; V was cut back by 3 bases and J by 6 bases. The CDR3 sequence is CASSSIWDRGGSEAFI. The CDR3 DNA sequence: TGCGCCAGCAGCTCGATATGGGACAGGGGAGGATCTGAAGCTTTCATT.

This clonotype occurred many times. The rearrangement uses TRBV29-1 and TRBJ2-7, with TRBD1 as a possible D gene (5 bases). The V and J ends lost 7 bases and 3 bases respectively, with 13 bases between them. The CDR3 sequence is 12 residues long. CDR1 is SQVTM, CDR2 ANQGSEA, per germline. The CDR3 protein is CSANTGRYEQYF. Here the CDR3 DNA reads TGCAGCGCCAACACAGGACGCTACGAGCAGTACTTC.

This clonotype was seen only a few times. The V call is TRBV6-5, the J call TRBJ1-1; no firm D call. This CDR3 contains 14 residues. In germline, CDR1 is MNHEY, CDR2 SVGAGI. Trimming left V 6 bases short and J 4 bases short, with 15 bases between. In nucleotides, the CDR3 is TGTGCCAGCAGACAGAGTATAGGTACCACTGAAGCTTTCTTT. Protein: CASRQSIGTTEAFF.

This clonotype was seen many times. This chain joins TRBV9 and TRBJ2-7, with TRBD2 as a possible D gene (5 bases). The germline gives CDR1 SGDLS, CDR2 YYNGEE. Between the trimmed V and J ends, which lost 4 bases and 3 bases, there was a span of 17 bases. There are 15 residues in the CDR3. CDR3 region: CASSPESVAIYEQYF. As DNA, the CDR3 is TGTGCCAGCAGCCCCGAATCTGTAGCGATCTACGAGCAGTACTTC.

The chain joins TRBV18 to TRBJ1-6; D uncertain. The CDR3 totals 16 residues. Per germline, CDR1 KGHSH and CDR2 LQKENI. V gave up 3 bases and J gave up 4 bases, with 13 bases separating them. In DNA, the CDR3 is TGTGCCAGCTCACCCCCTTCTGGGGATTATAATTCACCCCTCCACTTT. Amino acid sequence: CASSPPSGDYNSPLHF.

This chain links TRBV20-1 with TRBJ2-1; no reliable D call. CDR3 size: 10 residues. Germline V gives CDR1 DFQATT, CDR2 SNEGSKA (reference sequence). Trimming shortened V by 3 bases and J by 5 bases, and 2 bases separated the two germline ends. In DNA, the CDR3 is TGCAGTGCTAGTGACAATGAGCAGTTCTTC. Its translation: CSASDNEQFF.

This clonotype was recorded at least ten times. This rearrangement joins TRBV19 to TRBJ1-5; possible D gene TRBD1, 6 bases. Trimming removed 2 bases from V and 6 bases from J, with 23 bases in between. Germline values: CDR1 LNHDA, CDR2 SQIVND (reference sequence). The CDR3 covers 18 residues. DNA of the CDR3: TGTGCCAGTAGTATAACGGGAGCGGCAGGGGACGCAGGTCAGCCCCAGCATTTT. It encodes CASSITGAAGDAGQPQHF.

The chain combines TRBV25-1 with TRBJ2-7; 9 nucleotides line up with TRBD1. The germline V gene encodes CDR1 MGHDK and CDR2 SYGVNS. The junction had 5 bases not matched to a gene; V was cut back by 3 bases and J by 5 bases. This CDR3 has 14 residues. The DNA for the CDR3 is TGTGCCAGCAGTGACGGGGACAGGGTCCACGAGCAGTACTTC. Its translation: CASSDGDRVHEQYF.

This clonotype appeared many times. This chain uses TRBV5-8 with TRBJ2-3; D unclear. Trimming took 2 bases from V and 4 from J, leaving 8 bases between them. This CDR3 region has 13 residues. The V gene's germline CDR1 is SGHTS and CDR2 YDEGEE. The CDR3 nucleotides read TGTGCCAGCAGCTTTCCCGGGCCAGATACGCAGTATTTT. Protein: CASSFPGPDTQYF.

This clonotype was counted only a few times. The rearrangement links TRBV28 to TRBJ2-2; TRBD1 aligns across 8 bases. With V trimmed by 6 bases and J by 6 bases, 6 bases remained unmatched. The CDR3 is 14 amino acids. Looked up from germline, CDR1 is MDHEN and CDR2 is SYDVKM. CDR3 in DNA: TGTGCCAGCAGACGGGACAGGCCCCCCGGGGAGCTGTTTTTT. This gives the protein CASRRDRPPGELFF.

This clonotype was seen many times. The rearrangement joins TRBV6-4 to TRBJ2-7; 11 bases align to TRBD2. Per germline, CDR1 MRHNA and CDR2 SNTAGT. V gave up 9 bases and J gave up 1 base; unmatched junction bases: 8. This CDR3 region has 15 residues. The CDR3 nucleotides read TGTGCCAGTACTAGCGGGAGTCACCCATCCTACGAGCAGTACTTC. It is translated as CASTSGSHPSYEQYF.

This clonotype has ten or more counts. This chain connects TRBV5-1 to TRBJ2-1, with 8 bases matching TRBD2. The CDR3 is made up of 16 amino acids. Germline loops: CDR1 SGHRS, CDR2 YFSETQ. Unmatched junction bases numbered 10, after V lost 1 base and J lost 7 bases. DNA of the CDR3: TGCGCCAGCAGCTTGAGTACTAGCGGCCCGGAAAATGAGCAGTTCTTC. It codes for CASSLSTSGPENEQFF. Full variable domain (missing parts from reference TRBV5-1 and TRBJ2-1): KAGVTQTPRYLIKTRGQQVTLSCSPISGHRSVSWYQQTPGQGLQFLFEYFSETQRNKGNFPGRFSGRQFSNSRSEMNVSTLELGDSALYLCASSLSTSGPENEQFFGPGTRLTVL.

This clonotype was seen repeatedly, ten times or more. CDR3 in amino acids: CSATPGQRNQPQHF. The CDR3 DNA is TGCAGTGCCACCCCGGGACAACGAAATCAGCCCCAGCATTTT. J is TRBJ1-5 and V is TRBV20-1, with D maybe TRBD1 (6 bases). Germline assignment: CDR1 DFQATT and CDR2 SNEGSKA (reference sequence). V lost 6 bases to trimming and J lost 4 bases, with 16 bases between them. CDR3 length equals 14 residues.

This clonotype was counted many times. The chain joins TRBV20-1 to TRBJ2-7; 8 bases align to TRBD2. CDR1 and CDR2 from the germline V gene are DFQATT and SNEGSKA (reference sequence). Losses at the gene ends were 5 bases for V and 3 bases for J; bases not matched to a gene: 6. There are 13 residues in the CDR3. DNA of the CDR3: TGCAGTGCTTACAGCGGGAGAGACTACGAGCAGTACTTC. Its protein is CSAYSGRDYEQYF.

This clonotype was recorded at least ten times. The V call is TRBV2, the J call TRBJ2-1; 9 bases are shared with TRBD1. This CDR3 region has 14 residues. V was pared by 6 bases and J by 5 bases, with 5 bases of the junction left unmatched. Germline V gene lookup returns CDR1 SNHLY and CDR2 FYNNEI. CDR3 in DNA: TGTGCCAGCAGCCGGGACAGGGACCACAATGAGCAGTTCTTC. Amino acid sequence: CASSRDRDHNEQFF.

The rearrangement uses TRBV19 and TRBJ1-1, with unresolved D. Germline CDR1 and CDR2: LNHDA and SQIVND (reference sequence). The germline V and J ends were trimmed by 5 bases and 6 bases, with 7 bases remaining between them. The CDR3 spans 11 residues. Written as DNA, the CDR3 is TGTGCCAGTAGTCGGCAAGCTGAAGCTTTCTTT. This encodes CASSRQAEAFF.

This clonotype was recorded many times. The chain carries TRBV10-2 and TRBJ2-7; TRBD2 agrees at 9 bases. The CDR3 runs 15 residues. V gave up 7 bases and J gave up 2 bases; unmatched junction bases: 9. Germline loops: CDR1 WSHSY, CDR2 SAAADI. The CDR3 here is CASTDRASGTYEQYF. The CDR3 DNA reads as TGCGCCAGCACGGATAGGGCTAGCGGGACCTACGAGCAGTACTTC.

This clonotype has a count of ten or more. This chain links TRBV5-1 with TRBJ1-1; D is ambiguous. V lost 1 base, J lost 3 bases, and 10 bases lay in between. From germline, CDR1 is SGHRS and CDR2 YFSETQ. The CDR3 runs 14 residues. The CDR3 region is CASSLKGADTEAFF. CDR3 nucleotides: TGCGCCAGCAGCTTGAAGGGAGCGGACACTGAAGCTTTCTTT.